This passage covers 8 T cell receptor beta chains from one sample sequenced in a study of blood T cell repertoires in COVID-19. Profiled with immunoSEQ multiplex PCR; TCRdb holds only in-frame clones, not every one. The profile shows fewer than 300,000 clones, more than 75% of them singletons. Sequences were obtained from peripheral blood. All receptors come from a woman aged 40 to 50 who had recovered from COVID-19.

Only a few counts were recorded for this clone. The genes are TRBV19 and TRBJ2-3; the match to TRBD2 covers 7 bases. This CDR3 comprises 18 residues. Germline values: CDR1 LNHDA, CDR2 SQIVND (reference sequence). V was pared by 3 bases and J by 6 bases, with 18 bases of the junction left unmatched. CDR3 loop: CASSIRGGFFSMGDTQYF. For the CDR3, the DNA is TGTGCCAGTAGTATTCGCGGGGGTTTCTTTAGTATGGGGGATACGCAGTATTTT. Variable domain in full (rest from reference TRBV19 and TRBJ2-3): DGGITQSPKYLFRKEGQNVTLSCEQNLNHDAMYWYRQDPGQGLRLIYYSQIVNDFQKGDIAEGYSVSREKKESFPLTVTSAQKNPTAFYLCASSIRGGFFSMGDTQYFGPGTRLTVL.

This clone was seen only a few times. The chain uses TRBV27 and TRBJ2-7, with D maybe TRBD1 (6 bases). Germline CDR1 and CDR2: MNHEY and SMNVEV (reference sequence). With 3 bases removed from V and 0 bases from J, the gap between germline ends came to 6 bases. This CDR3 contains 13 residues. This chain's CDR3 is CASSLTGSYEQYF. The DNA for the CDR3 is TGTGCCAGCAGTTTGACAGGCTCCTACGAGCAGTACTTC.

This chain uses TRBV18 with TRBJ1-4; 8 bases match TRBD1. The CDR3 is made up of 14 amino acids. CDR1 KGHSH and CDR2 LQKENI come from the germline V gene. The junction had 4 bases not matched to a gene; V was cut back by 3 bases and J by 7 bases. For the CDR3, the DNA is TGTGCCAGCTCACCGACCGGACAGGGTGAAAAACTGTTTTTT. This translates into CASSPTGQGEKLFF.

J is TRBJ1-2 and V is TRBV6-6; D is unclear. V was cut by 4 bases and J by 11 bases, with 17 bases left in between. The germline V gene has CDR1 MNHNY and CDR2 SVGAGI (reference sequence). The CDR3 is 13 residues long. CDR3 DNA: TGTGCCAGCAGTTCTGGGAGGGTTCTCGGGTACACCTTC. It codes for CASSSGRVLGYTF.

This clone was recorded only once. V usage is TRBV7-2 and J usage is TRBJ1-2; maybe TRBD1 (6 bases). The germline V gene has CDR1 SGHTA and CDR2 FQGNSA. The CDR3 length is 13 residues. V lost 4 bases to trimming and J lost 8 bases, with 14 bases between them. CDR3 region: CASSSEGGGGYTF. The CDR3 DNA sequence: TGTGCCAGCAGCTCCGAGGGGGGGGGCGGCTACACCTTC.

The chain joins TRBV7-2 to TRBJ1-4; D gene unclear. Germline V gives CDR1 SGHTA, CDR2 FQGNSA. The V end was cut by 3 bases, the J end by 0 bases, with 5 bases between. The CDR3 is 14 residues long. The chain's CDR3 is CASSFSATNEKLFF. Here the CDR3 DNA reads TGTGCCAGCAGCTTCTCTGCAACTAATGAAAAACTGTTTTTT.

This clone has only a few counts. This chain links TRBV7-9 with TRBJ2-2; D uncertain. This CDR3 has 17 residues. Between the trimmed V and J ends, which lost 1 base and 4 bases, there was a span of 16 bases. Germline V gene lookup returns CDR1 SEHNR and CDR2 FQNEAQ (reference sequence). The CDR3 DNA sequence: TGTGCCAGCAGCTTAGGGTCCGGCGGCCGGTTCACCGGGGAGCTGTTTTTT. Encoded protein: CASSLGSGGRFTGELFF.

CDR3 nucleotide sequence: TGTGCCAGCAGTTTAGCAGGGGGCGCGTGGACTGAAGCTTTCTTT. Residues: CASSLAGGAWTEAFF. J is TRBJ1-1 and V is TRBV27; 8 nucleotides match TRBD1. This CDR3 is built from 15 residues. Germline V CDR1 and CDR2: MNHEY, SMNVEV (reference sequence). V shed 2 bases and J 5 bases; nucleotides not matched to a gene: 7.